This T cell receptor beta chain was sequenced during a study of T cell repertoires in cytomegalovirus infection. Across the whole study: Newly reported HLA-C-restricted and thoroughly characterized HLA-B-restricted CMV epitopes were employed. CMV infection plus the matching HLA type was flagged by public TCR beta signatures.

This CDR3 has 11 residues. The V end lost 1 base, the J end lost 4 bases, and 2 bases lay between the germline ends. Germline values: CDR1 MNHEY, CDR2 SVGAGI. As regards this clonotype: Its antigen is undetermined.

TCRdb passed the reads through MiXCR, listing each CDR3 protein once. Of about half a million distinct CDR3 sequences in the sample, 30% to 35% are singletons; the top ten hold roughly a sixth. Overall study results and limits: The cumulative frequency of public TCR beta families identified carriers of CMV plus the relevant HLA. Ex vivo responses were dominated by HLA-C-restricted CMV-specific TCR beta clonotypes.

Sequenced material: cultured PBMCs, taken from culture after CMV antigen stimulation. The chain links TRBV6-5 to TRBJ2-7; D uncertain. This clonotype was sampled from a human donor in good health (CMV status not recorded). Some clones in this sample may be carry-over from other donors' samples. CDR3 protein: CASSYLYEQYV. In DNA, the CDR3 is TGTGCCAGCAGTTACTTGTACGAGCAGTACGTC.